Following are 4 T cell receptor beta chains from one sample sequenced in a study of blood T cell repertoires in COVID-19. This table comes from immunoSEQ multiplex PCR, and its TCRdb copy is limited to in-frame clones, with some not included. The data contain fewer than 300,000 clones, 90% to 95% of them singletons. Sequencing was carried out using peripheral blood. These receptors all come from a woman in her 30s with COVID-19, enrolled during active disease.

The rearrangement joins TRBV18 to TRBJ1-6, with 8 bases lining up with TRBD1. J was trimmed by 6 bases and V by 6 bases; bases with no gene match: 10. Germline V gene sequence: CDR1 KGHSH, CDR2 LQKENI. This CDR3 is built from 16 residues. DNA for the CDR3: TGTGCCAGCTCTGGACAGGGTTACAGTAGTAATTCACCCCTCCACTTT. It is translated as CASSGQGYSSNSPLHF.

V gene TRBV2 combines with J gene TRBJ1-5, with 8 bases identical to TRBD1. V shed 3 bases and J 2 bases; nucleotides not matched to a gene: 3. Germline V gives CDR1 SNHLY, CDR2 FYNNEI. The CDR3 sequence is 15 residues long. CDR3 sequence (DNA): TGTGCCAGCAGTGACGGACAGGGCGGCAATCAGCCCCAGCATTTT. The encoded protein is CASSDGQGGNQPQHF.

The chain combines TRBV27 with TRBJ2-5; TRBD1 agrees at 8 bases. This CDR3 is built from 16 residues. In germline, CDR1 is MNHEY, CDR2 SMNVEV (reference sequence). J was trimmed by 6 bases and V by 0 bases; bases with no gene match: 9. The CDR3 coding sequence is TGTGCCAGCAGTTTATCAGCCAGGGGGCTTTGGAAGACCCAGTACTTC. Protein: CASSLSARGLWKTQYF.

This chain links TRBV5-1 with TRBJ2-1; D not certain. The germline V gene encodes CDR1 SGHRS and CDR2 YFSETQ. The CDR3 totals 12 residues. Trimming pared 4 bases from V and 4 bases from J, leaving 6 bases between. The CDR3 spells CASSVGYNEQFF. The DNA for the CDR3 is TGCGCCAGCAGCGTCGGGTACAATGAGCAGTTCTTC.